This T cell receptor (beta chain) was captured in a study of blood T cell repertoires in COVID-19. Study details: The United States, Italy and Spain provided the acute and convalescent COVID-19 samples. Sources were T cells, B-cell-depleted T cells, or PBMCs; the material itself was cDNA or gDNA.

Trimming removed 6 bases at V and 8 bases at J, with 11 bases between. The germline CDR1 and CDR2 sequences are MDHEN and SYDVKM. The CDR3 loop spans 12 amino acids. Source study methods: Cell counts per sample came from amplifying reference gene primers. The assay was immunoSEQ multiplex PCR, and TCRdb's table has in-frame clones only and misses some. D and trimming were read from the DNA, whereas the V and J calls and clone size are those reported in that table. The sample shows 50,000 to 65,000 clones, approximately 85% of them seen only once. This sequence was found in a human donor in a cohort sampled during active COVID-19. The V gene is TRBV28, the J gene TRBJ1-3; tentative D call: TRBD1 (6 bases). The sequencing sample was made of peripheral blood. This chain's CDR3 is CASRDSSYTIYF. CDR3 coding DNA: TGTGCCAGCAGGGACAGCAGCTACACCATATATTTT. Full variable domain (remainder filled in from reference TRBV28 and TRBJ1-3): DVKVTQSSRYLVKRTGEKVFLECVQDMDHENMFWYRQDPGLGLRLIYFSYDVKMKEKGDIPEGYSVSREKKERFSLILESASTNQTSMYLCASRDSSYTIYFGEGSWLTVV.